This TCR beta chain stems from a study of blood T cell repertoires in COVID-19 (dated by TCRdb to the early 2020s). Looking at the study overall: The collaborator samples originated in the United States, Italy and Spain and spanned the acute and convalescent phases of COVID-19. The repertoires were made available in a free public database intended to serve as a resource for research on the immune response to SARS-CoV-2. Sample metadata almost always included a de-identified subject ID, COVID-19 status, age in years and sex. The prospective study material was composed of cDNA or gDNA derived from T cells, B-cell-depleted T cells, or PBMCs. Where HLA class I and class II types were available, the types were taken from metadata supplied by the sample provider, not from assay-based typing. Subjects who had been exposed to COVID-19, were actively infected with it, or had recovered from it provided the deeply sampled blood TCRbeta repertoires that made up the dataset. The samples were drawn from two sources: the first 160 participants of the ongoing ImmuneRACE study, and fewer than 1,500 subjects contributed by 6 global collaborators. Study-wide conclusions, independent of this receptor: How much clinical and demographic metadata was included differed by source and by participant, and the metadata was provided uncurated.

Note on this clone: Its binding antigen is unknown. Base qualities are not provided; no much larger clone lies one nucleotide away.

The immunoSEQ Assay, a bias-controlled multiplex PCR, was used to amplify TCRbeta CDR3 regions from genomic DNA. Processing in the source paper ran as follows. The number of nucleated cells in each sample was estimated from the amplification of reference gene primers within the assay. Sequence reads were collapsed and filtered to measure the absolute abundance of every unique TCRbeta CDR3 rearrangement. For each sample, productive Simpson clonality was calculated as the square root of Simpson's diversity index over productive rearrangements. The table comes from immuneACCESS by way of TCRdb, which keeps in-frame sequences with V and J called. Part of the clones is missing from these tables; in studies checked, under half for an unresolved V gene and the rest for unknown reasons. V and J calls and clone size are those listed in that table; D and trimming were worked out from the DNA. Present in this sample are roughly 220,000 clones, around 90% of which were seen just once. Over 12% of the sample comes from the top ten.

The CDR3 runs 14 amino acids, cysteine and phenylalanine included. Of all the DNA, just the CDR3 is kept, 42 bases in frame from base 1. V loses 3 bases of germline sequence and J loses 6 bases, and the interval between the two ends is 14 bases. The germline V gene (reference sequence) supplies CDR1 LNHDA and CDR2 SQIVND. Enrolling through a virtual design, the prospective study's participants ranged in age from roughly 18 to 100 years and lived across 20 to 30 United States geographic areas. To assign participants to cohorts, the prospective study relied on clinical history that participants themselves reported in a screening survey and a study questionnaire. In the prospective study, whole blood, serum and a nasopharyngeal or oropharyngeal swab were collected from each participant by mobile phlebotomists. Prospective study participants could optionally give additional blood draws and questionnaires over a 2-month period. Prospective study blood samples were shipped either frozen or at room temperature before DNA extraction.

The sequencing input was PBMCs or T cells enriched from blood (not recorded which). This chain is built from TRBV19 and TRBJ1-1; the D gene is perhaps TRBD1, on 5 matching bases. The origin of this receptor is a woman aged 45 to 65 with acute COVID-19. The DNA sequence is TGTGCCAGTAGTATCCCTCGGGGGGGACCTGAAGCTTTCTTT. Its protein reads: CASSIPRGGPEAFF.